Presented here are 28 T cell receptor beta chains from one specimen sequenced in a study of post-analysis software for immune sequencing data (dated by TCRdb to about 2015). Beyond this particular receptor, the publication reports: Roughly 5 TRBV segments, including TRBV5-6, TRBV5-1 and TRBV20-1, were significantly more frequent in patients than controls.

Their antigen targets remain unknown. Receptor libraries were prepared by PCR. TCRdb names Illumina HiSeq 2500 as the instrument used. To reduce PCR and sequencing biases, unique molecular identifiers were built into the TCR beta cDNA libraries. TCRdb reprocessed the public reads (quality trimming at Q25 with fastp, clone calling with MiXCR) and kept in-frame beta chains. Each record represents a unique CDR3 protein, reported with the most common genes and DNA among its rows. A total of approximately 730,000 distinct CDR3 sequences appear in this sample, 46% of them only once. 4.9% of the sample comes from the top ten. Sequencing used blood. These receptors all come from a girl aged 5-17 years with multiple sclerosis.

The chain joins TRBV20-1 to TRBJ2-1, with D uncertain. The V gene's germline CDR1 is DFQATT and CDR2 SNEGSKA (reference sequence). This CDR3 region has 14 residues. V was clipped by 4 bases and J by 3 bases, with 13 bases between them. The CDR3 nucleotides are TGCAGTGCTACCAAGAAGGGCGTCTACAATGAGCAGTTCTTC. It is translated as CSATKKGVYNEQFF.

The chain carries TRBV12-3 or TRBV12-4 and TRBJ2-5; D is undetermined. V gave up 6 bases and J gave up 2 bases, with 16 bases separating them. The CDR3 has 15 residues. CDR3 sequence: CASRSSARSQETQYF. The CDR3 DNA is TGTGCCAGCAGGTCCTCGGCGCGAAGTCAAGAGACCCAGTACTTC.

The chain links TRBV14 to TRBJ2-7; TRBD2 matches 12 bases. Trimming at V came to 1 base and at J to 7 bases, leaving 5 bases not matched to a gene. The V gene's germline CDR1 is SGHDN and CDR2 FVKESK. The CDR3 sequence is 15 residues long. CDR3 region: CASSQGLAGVGEQYF. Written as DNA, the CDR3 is TGTGCCAGCAGCCAAGGACTAGCGGGAGTAGGGGAGCAGTACTTC. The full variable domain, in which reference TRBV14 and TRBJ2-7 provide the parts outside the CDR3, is EAGVTQFPSHSVIEKGQTVTLRCDPISGHDNLYWYRRVMGKEIKFLLHFVKESKQDESGMPNNRFLAERTGGTYSTLKVQPAELEDSGVYFCASSQGLAGVGEQYFGPGTRLTVT.

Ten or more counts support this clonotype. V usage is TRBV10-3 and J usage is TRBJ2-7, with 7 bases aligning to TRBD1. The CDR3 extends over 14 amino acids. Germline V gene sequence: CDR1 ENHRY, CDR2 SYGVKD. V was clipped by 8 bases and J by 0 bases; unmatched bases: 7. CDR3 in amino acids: CAIGTAPSSYEQYF. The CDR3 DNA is TGTGCCATCGGGACAGCCCCGAGCTCCTACGAGCAGTACTTC.

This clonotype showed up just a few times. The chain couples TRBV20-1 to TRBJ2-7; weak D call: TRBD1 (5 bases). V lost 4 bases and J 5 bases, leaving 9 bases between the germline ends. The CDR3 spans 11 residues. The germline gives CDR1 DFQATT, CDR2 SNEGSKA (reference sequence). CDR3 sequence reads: CSATREHEQYF. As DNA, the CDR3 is TGCAGTGCTACCAGGGAACACGAGCAGTACTTC.

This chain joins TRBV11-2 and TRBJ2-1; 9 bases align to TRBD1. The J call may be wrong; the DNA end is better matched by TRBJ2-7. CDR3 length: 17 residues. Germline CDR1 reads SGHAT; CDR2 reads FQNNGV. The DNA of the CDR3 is TGTGCCAGCAGCTTAATGGCGTGGGACAGGGAACACTACGAGCAGTACTTC. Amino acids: CASSLMAWDREHYEQYF.

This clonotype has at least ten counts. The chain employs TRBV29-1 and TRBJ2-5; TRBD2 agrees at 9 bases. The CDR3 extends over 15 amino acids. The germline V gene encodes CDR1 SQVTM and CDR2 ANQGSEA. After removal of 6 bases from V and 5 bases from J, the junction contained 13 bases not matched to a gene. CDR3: CSVVGRLAVGETQYF. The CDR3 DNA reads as TGCAGCGTAGTTGGGAGACTAGCGGTCGGGGAGACCCAGTACTTC.

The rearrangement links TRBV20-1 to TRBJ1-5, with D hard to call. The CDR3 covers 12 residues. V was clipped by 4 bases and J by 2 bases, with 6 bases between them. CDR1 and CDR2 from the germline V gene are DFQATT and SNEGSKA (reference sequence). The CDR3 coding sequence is TGCAGTGCTATTTACGGCAATCAGCCCCAGCATTTT. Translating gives CSAIYGNQPQHF.

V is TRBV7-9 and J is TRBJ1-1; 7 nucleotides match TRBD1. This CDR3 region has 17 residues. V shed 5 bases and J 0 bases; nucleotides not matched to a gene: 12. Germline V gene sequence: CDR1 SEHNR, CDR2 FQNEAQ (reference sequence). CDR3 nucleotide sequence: TGTGCCAGCAGCAATACGGACAGGACGAAAATGAACACTGAAGCTTTCTTT. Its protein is CASSNTDRTKMNTEAFF.

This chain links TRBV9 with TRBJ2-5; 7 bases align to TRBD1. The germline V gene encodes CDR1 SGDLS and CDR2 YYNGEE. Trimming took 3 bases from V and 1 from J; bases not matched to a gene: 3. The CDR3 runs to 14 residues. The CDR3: CASSGGTVQETQYF. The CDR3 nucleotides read TGTGCCAGCAGCGGGGGGACAGTCCAAGAGACCCAGTACTTC. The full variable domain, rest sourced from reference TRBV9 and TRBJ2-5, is DSGVTQTPKHLITATGQRVTLRCSPRSGDLSVYWYQQSLDQGLQFLIQYYNGEERAKGNILERFSAQQFPDLHSELNLSSLELGDSALYFCASSGGTVQETQYFGPGTRLLVL.

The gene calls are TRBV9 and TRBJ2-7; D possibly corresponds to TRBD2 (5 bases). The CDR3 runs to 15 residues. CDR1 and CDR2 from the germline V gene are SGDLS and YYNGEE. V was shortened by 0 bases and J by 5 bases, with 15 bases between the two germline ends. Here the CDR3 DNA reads TGTGCCAGCAGCGTAGGAGGGCGGGCAACCCACGAGCAGTACTTC. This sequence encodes CASSVGGRATHEQYF.

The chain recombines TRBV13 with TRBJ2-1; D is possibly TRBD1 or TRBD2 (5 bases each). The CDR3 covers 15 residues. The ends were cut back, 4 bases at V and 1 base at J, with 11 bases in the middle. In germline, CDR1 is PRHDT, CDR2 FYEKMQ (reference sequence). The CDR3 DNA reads TGTGCCAGCAGCTGGGGACCAGGGTCCTACAATGAGCAGTTCTTC. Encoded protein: CASSWGPGSYNEQFF.

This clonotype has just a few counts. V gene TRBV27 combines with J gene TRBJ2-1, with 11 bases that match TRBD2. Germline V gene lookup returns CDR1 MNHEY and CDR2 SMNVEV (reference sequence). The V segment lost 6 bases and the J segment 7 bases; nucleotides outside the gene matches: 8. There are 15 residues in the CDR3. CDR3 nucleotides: TGTGCCAGCAGGACTCCGGGACTAGCGGCGAATGAGCAGTTCTTC. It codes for CASRTPGLAANEQFF.

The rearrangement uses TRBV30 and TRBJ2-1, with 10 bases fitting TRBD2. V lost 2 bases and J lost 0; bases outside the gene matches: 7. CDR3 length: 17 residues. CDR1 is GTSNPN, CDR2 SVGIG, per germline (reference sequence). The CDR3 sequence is CAWSWGLAGVSYNEQFF. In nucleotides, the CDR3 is TGTGCCTGGAGTTGGGGTCTAGCGGGAGTCTCCTACAATGAGCAGTTCTTC.

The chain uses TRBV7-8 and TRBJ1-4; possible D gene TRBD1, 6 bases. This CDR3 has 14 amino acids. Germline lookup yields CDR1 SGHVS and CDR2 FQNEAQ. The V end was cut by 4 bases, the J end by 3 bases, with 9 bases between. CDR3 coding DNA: TGTGCCAGCAGCTCAGGGGTGGCTAATGAAAAACTGTTTTTT. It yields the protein CASSSGVANEKLFF.

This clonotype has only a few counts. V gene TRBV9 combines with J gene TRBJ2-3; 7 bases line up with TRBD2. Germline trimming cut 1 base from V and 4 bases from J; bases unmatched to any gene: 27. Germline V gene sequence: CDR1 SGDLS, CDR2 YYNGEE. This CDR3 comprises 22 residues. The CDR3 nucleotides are TGTGCCAGCAGCGTAAGCGGGGTATGGGCACAATCGCGGGCAGCGGGCGCAGATACGCAGTATTTT. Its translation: CASSVSGVWAQSRAAGADTQYF.

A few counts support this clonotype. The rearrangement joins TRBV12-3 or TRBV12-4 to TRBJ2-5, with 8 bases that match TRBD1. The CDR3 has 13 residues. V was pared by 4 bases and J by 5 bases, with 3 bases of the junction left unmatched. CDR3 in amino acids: CASSYRGEETQYF. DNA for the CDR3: TGTGCCAGCAGTTACAGGGGGGAGGAGACCCAGTACTTC.

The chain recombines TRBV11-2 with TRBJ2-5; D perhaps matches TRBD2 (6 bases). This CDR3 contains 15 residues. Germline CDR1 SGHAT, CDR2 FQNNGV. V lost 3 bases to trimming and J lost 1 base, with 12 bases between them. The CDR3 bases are TGTGCCAGCAGCTTTGGGGCGGGGCCCCAAGAGACCCAGTACTTC. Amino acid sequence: CASSFGAGPQETQYF.

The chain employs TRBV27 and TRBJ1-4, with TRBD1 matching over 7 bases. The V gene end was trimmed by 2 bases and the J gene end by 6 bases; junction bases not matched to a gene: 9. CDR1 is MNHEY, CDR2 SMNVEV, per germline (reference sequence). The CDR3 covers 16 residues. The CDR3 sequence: CASSLDAQGGDEKLFF. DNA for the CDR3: TGTGCCAGCAGTTTAGACGCCCAGGGGGGAGATGAAAAACTGTTTTTT.

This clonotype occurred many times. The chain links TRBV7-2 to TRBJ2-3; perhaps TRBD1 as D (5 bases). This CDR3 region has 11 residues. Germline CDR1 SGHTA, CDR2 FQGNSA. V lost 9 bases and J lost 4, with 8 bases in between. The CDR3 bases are TGTGCCAGTTCCAGGGCAGATACGCAGTATTTT. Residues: CASSRADTQYF.

The CDR3 loop reads CASSLVLAHLGGQFF. DNA of the CDR3: TGTGCCAGCAGCTTGGTACTAGCGCACCTTGGCGGGCAGTTCTTC. The rearrangement uses TRBV7-9 and TRBJ2-1, with TRBD2 identical over 7 bases. Trimming took 3 bases from V and 12 from J; bases not matched to a gene: 14. The germline CDR1 and CDR2 sequences are SEHNR and FQNEAQ (reference sequence). The CDR3 is made up of 15 amino acids.

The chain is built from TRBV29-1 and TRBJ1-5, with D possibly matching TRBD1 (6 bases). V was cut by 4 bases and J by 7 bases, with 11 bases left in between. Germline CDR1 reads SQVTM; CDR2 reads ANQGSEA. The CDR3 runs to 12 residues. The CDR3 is CSVGETGQPQHF. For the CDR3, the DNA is TGCAGCGTTGGGGAGACAGGCCAGCCCCAGCATTTT. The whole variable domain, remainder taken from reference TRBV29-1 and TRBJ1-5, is SAVISQKPSRDICQRGTSLTIQCQVDSQVTMMFWYRQQPGQSLTLIATANQGSEATYESGFVIDKFPISRPNLTFSTLTVSNMSPEDSSIYLCSVGETGQPQHFGDGTRLSIL.

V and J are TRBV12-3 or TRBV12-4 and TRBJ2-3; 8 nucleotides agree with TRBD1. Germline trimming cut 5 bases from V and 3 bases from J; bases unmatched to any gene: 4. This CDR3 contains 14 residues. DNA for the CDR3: TGTGCCAGCAGTGACAGGGGACGGACAGATACGCAGTATTTT. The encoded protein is CASSDRGRTDTQYF.

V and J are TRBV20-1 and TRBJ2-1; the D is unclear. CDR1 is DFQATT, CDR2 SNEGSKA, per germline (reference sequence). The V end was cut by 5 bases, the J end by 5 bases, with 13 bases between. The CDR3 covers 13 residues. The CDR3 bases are TGCAGTGCTGAGGAAGTTTTAGACAATGAGCAGTTCTTC. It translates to CSAEEVLDNEQFF.

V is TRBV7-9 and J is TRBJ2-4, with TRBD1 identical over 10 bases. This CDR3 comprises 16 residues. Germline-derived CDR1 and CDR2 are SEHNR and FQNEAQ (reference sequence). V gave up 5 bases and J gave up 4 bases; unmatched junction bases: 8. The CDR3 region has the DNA TGTGCCAGCAGCCCTGGGACAGGGGCAATTAAAAACATTCAGTACTTC. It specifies CASSPGTGAIKNIQYF.

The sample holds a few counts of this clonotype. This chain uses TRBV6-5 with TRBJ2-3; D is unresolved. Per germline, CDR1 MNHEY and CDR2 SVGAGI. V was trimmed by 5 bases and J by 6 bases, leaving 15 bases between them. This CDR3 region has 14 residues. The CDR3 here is CASSRDSVPDTQYF. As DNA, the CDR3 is TGTGCCAGCAGTCGTGATTCTGTCCCGGATACGCAGTATTTT.

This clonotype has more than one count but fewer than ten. This CDR3 is CASSILAGGAYEQYF. CDR3 bases: TGCGCCAGCAGCATACTAGCGGGAGGGGCCTACGAGCAGTACTTC. The chain is built from TRBV5-1 and TRBJ2-7, with 13 bases aligning to TRBD2. The V gene's germline CDR1 is SGHRS and CDR2 YFSETQ. There are 15 residues in the CDR3. The ends lost 4 bases at V and 2 bases at J; junction bases unmatched: 3.

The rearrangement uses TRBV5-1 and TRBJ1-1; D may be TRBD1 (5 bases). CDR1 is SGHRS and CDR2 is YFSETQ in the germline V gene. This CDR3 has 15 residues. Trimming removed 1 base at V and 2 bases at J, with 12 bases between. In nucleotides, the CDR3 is TGCGCCAGCAGCTTGACCGGGACGGCAAACACTGAAGCTTTCTTT. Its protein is CASSLTGTANTEAFF.